This is a list of T cell receptor beta chains from one sample in a study of blood T cell repertoires in COVID-19. The protocol was immunoSEQ multiplex PCR, while the TCRdb copy is restricted to in-frame clones and leaves out a portion. The sample has more than 70,000 clones, 77% seen once. The sequencing input was peripheral blood. These receptors originate from a human donor in a cohort sampled during active COVID-19. The CDR3 runs from the conserved cysteine through the conserved F or W. Fields, in order: V gene, J gene, D gene, clone size, CDR3 protein, CDR3 DNA. D genes are given only for firm matches. Clone sizes are given selectively: once, few, many, or a class where the clone is expanded.

>TRBV24-1|TRBJ1-2|TRBD1|once
CATSEGTGYGYTF
TGTGCCACCAGTGAGGGGACAGGCTATGGCTACACCTTC
>TRBV7-9|TRBJ1-2|TRBD1|few
CATHRGHDGYTF
TGTGCCACCCACAGGGGGCATGATGGCTACACCTTC
>TRBV24-1|TRBJ1-4|-|-
CATSAGGEGEKLFF
TGTGCCACCAGTGCCGGGGGTGAGGGTGAAAAACTGTTTTTT
>TRBV4-1|TRBJ2-1|TRBD1|-
CASSQLTGEVNEQFF
TGCGCCAGCAGCCAATTGACAGGGGAGGTCAATGAGCAGTTCTTC
>TRBV30|TRBJ1-6|TRBD1|-
CAWSEGQGGSSPLHF
TGTGCCTGGAGTGAGGGACAGGGTGGGAGTTCACCCCTCCACTTT
>TRBV5-1|TRBJ1-6|TRBD1|-
CASSTATGGHSPLHF
TGCGCCAGCAGCACCGCGACAGGGGGTCATTCACCCCTCCACTTT
>TRBV6-5|TRBJ1-2|-|-
CASSLGTTSQGYTF
TGTGCCAGCAGTTTGGGGACAACTAGTCAAGGCTACACCTTC
>TRBV25-1|TRBJ2-5|TRBD2|-
CASGRGGETQYF
TGTGCCAGCGGGAGGGGCGGGGAGACCCAGTACTTC
>TRBV6-1|TRBJ1-1|-|-
CASSEGWSTEAFF
TGTGCCAGCAGTGAAGGGTGGAGCACTGAAGCTTTCTTT
>TRBV6-5|TRBJ1-4|TRBD1|many
CASSEGAGNEKLFF
TGTGCCAGCAGCGAGGGGGCTGGTAATGAAAAACTGTTTTTT
>TRBV2|TRBJ1-5|-|-
CASRGDGGGQPQHF
TGTGCCAGCAGAGGGGACGGGGGGGGGCAGCCCCAGCATTTT
>TRBV20-1|TRBJ2-1|TRBD2|-
CSASRLATYNEQFF
TGCAGTGCTAGTAGACTAGCGACCTACAATGAGCAGTTCTTC
>TRBV7-2|TRBJ2-7|TRBD2|-
CASSGAGWQQYF
TGTGCCAGCAGCGGAGCGGGGTGGCAGCAGTACTTC
>TRBV5-6|TRBJ1-2|-|-
CASSPGLVTGGYTF
TGTGCCAGCAGCCCGGGACTAGTCACGGGTGGCTACACCTTC
>TRBV28|TRBJ2-7|-|few
CASSSTATWTGEQYF
TGTGCCAGCAGTTCTACTGCTACGTGGACTGGCGAGCAGTACTTC
>TRBV7-2|TRBJ1-5|-|once
CASSLSLGGSQPQHF
TGTGCCAGCAGCTTAAGTCTGGGCGGGAGTCAGCCCCAGCATTTT
>TRBV27|TRBJ1-1|TRBD1|-
CASSLSTGGNVGAFF
TGTGCCAGCAGTTTGTCAACAGGGGGAAATGTGGGGGCTTTCTTT
>TRBV27|TRBJ1-1|TRBD1|-
CASSRKAGGYTEAFF
TGTGCCAGCAGTAGAAAAGCAGGGGGATACACTGAAGCTTTCTTT
>TRBV11-3|TRBJ1-1|-|-
CASREGKNTEAFF
TGTGCCAGCAGGGAGGGTAAGAACACTGAAGCTTTCTTT
>TRBV5-4|TRBJ1-4|-|-
CASSSGLLNEKLFF
TGTGCCAGCAGCTCGGGACTCCTTAATGAAAAACTGTTTTTT
>TRBV28|TRBJ1-5|-|-
CASSLRRNSNQPQHF
TGTGCCAGCAGTTTGCGGCGGAATAGCAATCAGCCCCAGCATTTT
>TRBV6-2/TRBV6-3|TRBJ1-5|TRBD1|-
CASSYRRQGEYSNQPQHF
TGTGCCAGCAGTTATCGCCGACAGGGAGAATATAGCAATCAGCCCCAGCATTTT
>TRBV11-2|TRBJ1-3|-|-
CASSRDTGNTIYF
TGTGCCAGCAGCCGGGACACTGGAAACACCATATATTTT
>TRBV4-2|TRBJ1-6|TRBD1|-
CASSQDRDRSSYNSPLHF
TGTGCCAGCAGCCAAGACCGGGACAGAAGCTCCTATAATTCACCCCTCCACTTT
>TRBV5-4|TRBJ1-2|-|-
CASSLWGTPGVYGYTF
TGTGCCAGCAGCTTGTGGGGGACCCCGGGGGTTTATGGCTACACCTTC
>TRBV21-1|TRBJ1-2|-|-
CASSKDPVPIYGYTF
TGTGCCAGCAGCAAAGACCCAGTCCCCATCTATGGCTACACCTTC
>TRBV7-3|TRBJ2-2|TRBD1|few
CASSWGTGANTGELFF
TGTGCCAGCAGCTGGGGGACAGGGGCTAACACCGGGGAGCTGTTTTTT
>TRBV2|TRBJ1-1|-|-
CASSPNRGMNTEAFF
TGTGCCAGCAGTCCCAACCGGGGGATGAACACTGAAGCTTTCTTT
>TRBV11-2|TRBJ1-6|-|-
CATTQGSSYNSPLHF
TGTGCCACCACTCAGGGGAGCTCCTATAATTCACCCCTCCACTTT
>TRBV27|TRBJ2-7|TRBD1|-
CASSYLGQGETYEQYF
TGTGCCAGCAGTTACCTGGGACAGGGGGAGACCTACGAGCAGTACTTC
>TRBV6-2/TRBV6-3|TRBJ2-3|TRBD2|-
CASSPTSGGADTQYF
TGTGCCAGCAGCCCTACTAGCGGGGGGGCAGATACGCAGTATTTT
>TRBV7-2|TRBJ2-1|-|-
CASSLGAYNEQFF
TGTGCCAGCAGCTTAGGGGCTTACAATGAGCAGTTCTTC
>TRBV6-1|TRBJ1-5|-|-
CASSDEAGARGPQHF
TGTGCCAGCAGTGATGAGGCAGGGGCTAGGGGGCCCCAGCATTTT
>TRBV28|TRBJ1-2|-|-
CASRDAGSNYGYTF
TGTGCCAGCAGGGACGCCGGGAGTAACTATGGCTACACCTTC
>TRBV5-6|TRBJ1-6|TRBD1|few
CASSYQGEYNSPLHF
TGTGCCAGCAGCTACCAGGGGGAGTATAATTCACCCCTCCACTTT
>TRBV3-1/TRBV3-2|TRBJ1-4|-|-
CASSQGQGRSNEKLFF
TGTGCCAGCAGCCAAGGGCAGGGGAGATCTAATGAAAAACTGTTTTTT
>TRBV2|TRBJ2-2|-|-
CASRGNLNTGELFF
TGTGCCAGCCGGGGAAACTTGAACACCGGGGAGCTGTTTTTT
>TRBV18|TRBJ1-1|-|-
CASSPLNTEAFF
TGTGCCAGCTCACCACTAAACACTGAAGCTTTCTTT
>TRBV5-1|TRBJ2-1|TRBD2|-
CASRPDRGTSGGAKSYNEQFF
TGCGCCAGCAGACCGGATCGAGGGACTAGCGGGGGGGCGAAGTCCTACAATGAGCAGTTCTTC
>TRBV3-1/TRBV3-2|TRBJ1-5|-|-
CASSQGGKSNQPQHF
TGTGCCAGCAGCCAAGGCGGGAAAAGCAATCAGCCCCAGCATTTT
>TRBV9|TRBJ2-5|TRBD2|-
CASSVVPSGAGQETQYF
TGTGCCAGCAGCGTAGTTCCCAGCGGGGCGGGCCAAGAGACCCAGTACTTC
>TRBV27|TRBJ2-7|-|-
CASSLLAGTYEQYF
TGTGCCAGCAGTTTATTGGCAGGAACCTACGAGCAGTACTTC
>TRBV6-6|TRBJ1-4|-|-
CASSLPPGYGATNEKLFF
TGTGCCAGCAGTCTCCCTCCAGGGTATGGTGCAACTAATGAAAAACTGTTTTTT
>TRBV19|TRBJ1-2|-|-
CASSSGFNYGYTF
TGTGCCAGTAGTTCGGGATTCAACTATGGCTACACCTTC
>TRBV28|TRBJ2-7|-|once
CASSRLGSYEQYF
TGTGCCAGCAGCCGTCTGGGGAGCTACGAGCAGTACTTC